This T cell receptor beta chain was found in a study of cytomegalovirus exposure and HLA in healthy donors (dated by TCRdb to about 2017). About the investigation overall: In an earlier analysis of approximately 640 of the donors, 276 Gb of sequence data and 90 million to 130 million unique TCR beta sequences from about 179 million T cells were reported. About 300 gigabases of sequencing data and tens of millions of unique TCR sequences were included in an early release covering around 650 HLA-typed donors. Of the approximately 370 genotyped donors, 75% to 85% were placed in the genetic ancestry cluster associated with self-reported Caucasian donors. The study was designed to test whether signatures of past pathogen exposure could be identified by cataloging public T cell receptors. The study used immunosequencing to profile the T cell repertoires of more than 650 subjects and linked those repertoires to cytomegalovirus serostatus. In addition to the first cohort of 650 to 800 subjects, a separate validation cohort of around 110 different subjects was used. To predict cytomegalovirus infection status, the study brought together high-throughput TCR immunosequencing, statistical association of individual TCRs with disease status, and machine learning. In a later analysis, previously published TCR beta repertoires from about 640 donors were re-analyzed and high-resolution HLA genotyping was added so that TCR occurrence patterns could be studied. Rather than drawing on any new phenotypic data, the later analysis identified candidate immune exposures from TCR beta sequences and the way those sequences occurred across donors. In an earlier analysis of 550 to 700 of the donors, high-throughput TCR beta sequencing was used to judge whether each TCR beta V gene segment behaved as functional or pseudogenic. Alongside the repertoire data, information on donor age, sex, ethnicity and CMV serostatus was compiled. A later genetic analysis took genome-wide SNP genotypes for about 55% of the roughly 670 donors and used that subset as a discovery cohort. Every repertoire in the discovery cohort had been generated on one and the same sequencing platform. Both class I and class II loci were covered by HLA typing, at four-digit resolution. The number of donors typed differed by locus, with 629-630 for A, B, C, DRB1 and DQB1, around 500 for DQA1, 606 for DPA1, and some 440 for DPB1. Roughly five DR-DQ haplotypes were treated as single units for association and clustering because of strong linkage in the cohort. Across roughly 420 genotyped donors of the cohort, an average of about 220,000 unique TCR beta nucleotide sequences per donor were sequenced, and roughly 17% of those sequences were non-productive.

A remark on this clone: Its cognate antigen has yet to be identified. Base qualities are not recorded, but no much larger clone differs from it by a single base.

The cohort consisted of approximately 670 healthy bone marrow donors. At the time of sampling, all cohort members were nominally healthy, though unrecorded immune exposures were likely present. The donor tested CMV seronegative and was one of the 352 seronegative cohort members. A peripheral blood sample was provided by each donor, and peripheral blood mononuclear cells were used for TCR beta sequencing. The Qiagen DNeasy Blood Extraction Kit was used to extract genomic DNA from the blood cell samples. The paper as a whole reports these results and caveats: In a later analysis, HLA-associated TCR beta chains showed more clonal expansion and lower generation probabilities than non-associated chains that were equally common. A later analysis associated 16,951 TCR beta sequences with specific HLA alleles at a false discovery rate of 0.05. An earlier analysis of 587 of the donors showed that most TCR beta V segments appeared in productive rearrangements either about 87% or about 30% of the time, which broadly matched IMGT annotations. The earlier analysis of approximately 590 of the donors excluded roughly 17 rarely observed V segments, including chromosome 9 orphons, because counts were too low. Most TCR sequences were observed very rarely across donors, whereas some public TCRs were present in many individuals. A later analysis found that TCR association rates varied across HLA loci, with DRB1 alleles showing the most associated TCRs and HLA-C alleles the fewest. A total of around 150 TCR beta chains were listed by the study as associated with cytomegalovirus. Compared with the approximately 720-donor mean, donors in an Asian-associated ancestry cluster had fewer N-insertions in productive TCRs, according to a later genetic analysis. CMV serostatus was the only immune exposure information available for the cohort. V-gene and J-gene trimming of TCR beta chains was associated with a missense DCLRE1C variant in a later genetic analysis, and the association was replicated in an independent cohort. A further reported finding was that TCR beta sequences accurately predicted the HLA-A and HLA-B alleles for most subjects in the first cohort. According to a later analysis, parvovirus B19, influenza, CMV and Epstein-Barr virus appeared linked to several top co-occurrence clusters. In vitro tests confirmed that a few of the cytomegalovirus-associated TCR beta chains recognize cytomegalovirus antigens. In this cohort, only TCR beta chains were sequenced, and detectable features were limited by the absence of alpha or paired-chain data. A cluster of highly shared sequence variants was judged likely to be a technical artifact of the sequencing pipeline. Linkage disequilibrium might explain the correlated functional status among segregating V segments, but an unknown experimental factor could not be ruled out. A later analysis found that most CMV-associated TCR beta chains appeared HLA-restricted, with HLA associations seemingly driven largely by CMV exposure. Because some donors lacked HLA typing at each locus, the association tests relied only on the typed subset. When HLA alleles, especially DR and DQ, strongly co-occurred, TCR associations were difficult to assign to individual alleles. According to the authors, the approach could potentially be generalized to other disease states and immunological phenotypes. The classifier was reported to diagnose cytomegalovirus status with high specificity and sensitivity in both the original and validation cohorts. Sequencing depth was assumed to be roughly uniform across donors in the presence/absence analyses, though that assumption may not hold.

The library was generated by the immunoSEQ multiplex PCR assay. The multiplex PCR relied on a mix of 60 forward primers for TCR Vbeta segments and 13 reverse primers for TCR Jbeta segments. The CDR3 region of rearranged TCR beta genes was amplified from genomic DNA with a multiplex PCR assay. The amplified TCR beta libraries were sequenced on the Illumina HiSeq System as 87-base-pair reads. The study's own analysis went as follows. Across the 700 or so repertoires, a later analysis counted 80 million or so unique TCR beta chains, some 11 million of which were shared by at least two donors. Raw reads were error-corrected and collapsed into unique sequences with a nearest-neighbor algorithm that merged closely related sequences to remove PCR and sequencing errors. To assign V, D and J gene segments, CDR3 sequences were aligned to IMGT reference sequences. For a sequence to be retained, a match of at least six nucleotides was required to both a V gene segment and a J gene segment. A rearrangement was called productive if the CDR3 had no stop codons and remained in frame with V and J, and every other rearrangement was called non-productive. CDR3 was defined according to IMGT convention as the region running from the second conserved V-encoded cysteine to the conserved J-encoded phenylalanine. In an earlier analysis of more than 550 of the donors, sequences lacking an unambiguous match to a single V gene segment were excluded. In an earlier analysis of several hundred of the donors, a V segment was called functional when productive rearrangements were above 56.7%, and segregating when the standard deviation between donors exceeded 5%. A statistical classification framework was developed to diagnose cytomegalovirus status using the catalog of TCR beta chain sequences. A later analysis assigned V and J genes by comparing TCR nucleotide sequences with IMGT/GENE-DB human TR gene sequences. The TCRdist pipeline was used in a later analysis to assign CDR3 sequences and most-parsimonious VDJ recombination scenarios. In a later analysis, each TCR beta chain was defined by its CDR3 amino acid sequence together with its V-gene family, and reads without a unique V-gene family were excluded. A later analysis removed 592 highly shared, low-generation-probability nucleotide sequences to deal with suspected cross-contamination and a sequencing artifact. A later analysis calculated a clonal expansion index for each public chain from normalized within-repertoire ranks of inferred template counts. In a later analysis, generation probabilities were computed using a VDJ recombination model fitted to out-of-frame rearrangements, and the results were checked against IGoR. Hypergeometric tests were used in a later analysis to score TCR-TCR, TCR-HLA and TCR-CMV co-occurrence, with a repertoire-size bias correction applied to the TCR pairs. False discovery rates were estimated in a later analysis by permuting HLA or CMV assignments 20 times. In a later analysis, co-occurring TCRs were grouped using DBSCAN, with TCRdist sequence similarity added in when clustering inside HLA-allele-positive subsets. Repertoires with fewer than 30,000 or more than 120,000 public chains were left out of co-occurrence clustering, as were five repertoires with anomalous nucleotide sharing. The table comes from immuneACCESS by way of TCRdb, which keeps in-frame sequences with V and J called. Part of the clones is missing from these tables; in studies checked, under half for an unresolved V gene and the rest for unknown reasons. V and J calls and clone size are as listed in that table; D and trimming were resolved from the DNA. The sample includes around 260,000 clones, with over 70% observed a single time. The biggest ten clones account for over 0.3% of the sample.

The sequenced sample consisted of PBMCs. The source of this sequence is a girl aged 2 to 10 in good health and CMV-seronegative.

The nucleotide sequence is given as TGTGCCAGCAGCCAAGAAATAAGGGGCGAGCAGTACTTC. The resulting protein is CASSQEIRGEQYF. The rearranged chain carries TRBV14 and TRBJ2-5, with a weak D call of TRBD1 (5 bases match). Near its end, the DNA agrees better with TRBJ2-7, so the J call may be wrong. CDR1 SGHDN and CDR2 FVKESK are derived from the germline V gene. The CDR3 has 13 amino acids, counting the end cysteine and phenylalanine. Of the read, only the CDR3 DNA is kept; its 39 bases are in frame from base 1.